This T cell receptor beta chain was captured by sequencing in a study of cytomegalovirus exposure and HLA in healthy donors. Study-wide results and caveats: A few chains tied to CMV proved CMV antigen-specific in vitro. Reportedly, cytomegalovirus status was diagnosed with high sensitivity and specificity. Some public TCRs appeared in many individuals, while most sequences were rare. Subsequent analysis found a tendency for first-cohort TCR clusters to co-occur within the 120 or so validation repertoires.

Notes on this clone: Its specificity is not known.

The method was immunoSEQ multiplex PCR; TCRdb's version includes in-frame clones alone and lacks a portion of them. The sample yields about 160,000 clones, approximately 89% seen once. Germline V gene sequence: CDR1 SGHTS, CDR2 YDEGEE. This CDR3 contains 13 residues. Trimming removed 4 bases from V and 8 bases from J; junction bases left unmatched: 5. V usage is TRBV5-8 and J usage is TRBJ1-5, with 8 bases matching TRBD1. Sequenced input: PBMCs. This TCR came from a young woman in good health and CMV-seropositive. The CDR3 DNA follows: TGTGCCAGCAGCCGGGACAGGAGGGAGCCCCAGCATTTT. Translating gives CASSRDRREPQHF. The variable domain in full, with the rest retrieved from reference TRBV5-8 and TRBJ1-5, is EAGVTQSPTHLIKTRGQQATLRCSPISGHTSVYWYQQALGLGLQFLLWYDEGEERNRGNFPPRFSGRQFPNYSSELNVNALELEDSALYLCASSRDRREPQHFGDGTRLSIL.